Below, 2 T cell receptor beta chains from the same sample are listed, as sequenced in a study of blood T cell repertoires in COVID-19. The assay was immunoSEQ multiplex PCR, and TCRdb's table has in-frame clones only and misses some. The sample lists 70,000 or so clones, about 86% occurring once. Material: peripheral blood. The receptors come from a man aged 40-55 years with COVID-19, enrolled during active disease.

The J gene is TRBJ2-1, the V gene TRBV28, with a possible D match to TRBD1 (6 bases). Germline values: CDR1 MDHEN, CDR2 SYDVKM. This CDR3 has 13 residues. V lost 3 bases and J 10 bases, leaving 13 bases between the germline ends. The CDR3 DNA reads TGTGCCAGCAGTTTGGGGGCCCCCCCCGAGCAGTTCTTC. It translates to CASSLGAPPEQFF.

This clone appeared a few times. The chain employs TRBV18 and TRBJ2-5; the match to TRBD1 covers 9 bases. V was clipped by 2 bases and J by 5 bases; unmatched bases: 6. Per the germline V gene, CDR1 is KGHSH and CDR2 is LQKENI. The CDR3 is made up of 15 amino acids. The CDR3 DNA reads as TGTGCCAGCTCACCAGGGACAGGGAGATGGGAGACCCAGTACTTC. Protein: CASSPGTGRWETQYF.